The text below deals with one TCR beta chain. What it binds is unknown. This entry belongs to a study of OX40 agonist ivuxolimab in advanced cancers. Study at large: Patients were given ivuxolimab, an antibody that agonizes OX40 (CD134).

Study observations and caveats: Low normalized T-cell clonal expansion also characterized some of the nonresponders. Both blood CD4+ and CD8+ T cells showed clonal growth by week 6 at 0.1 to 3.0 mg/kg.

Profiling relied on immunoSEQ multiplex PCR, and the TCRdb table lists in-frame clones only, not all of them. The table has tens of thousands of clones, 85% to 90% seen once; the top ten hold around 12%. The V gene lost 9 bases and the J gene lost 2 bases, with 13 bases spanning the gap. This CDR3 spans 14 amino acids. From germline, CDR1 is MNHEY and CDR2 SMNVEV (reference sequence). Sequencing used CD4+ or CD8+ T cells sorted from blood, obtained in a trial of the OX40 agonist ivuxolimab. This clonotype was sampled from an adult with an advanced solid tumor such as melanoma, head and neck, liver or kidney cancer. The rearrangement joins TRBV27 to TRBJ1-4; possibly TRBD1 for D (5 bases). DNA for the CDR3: TGTGCCAGTTCTCAGGGAGGTACTAATGAAAAACTGTTTTTT. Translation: CASSQGGTNEKLFF.